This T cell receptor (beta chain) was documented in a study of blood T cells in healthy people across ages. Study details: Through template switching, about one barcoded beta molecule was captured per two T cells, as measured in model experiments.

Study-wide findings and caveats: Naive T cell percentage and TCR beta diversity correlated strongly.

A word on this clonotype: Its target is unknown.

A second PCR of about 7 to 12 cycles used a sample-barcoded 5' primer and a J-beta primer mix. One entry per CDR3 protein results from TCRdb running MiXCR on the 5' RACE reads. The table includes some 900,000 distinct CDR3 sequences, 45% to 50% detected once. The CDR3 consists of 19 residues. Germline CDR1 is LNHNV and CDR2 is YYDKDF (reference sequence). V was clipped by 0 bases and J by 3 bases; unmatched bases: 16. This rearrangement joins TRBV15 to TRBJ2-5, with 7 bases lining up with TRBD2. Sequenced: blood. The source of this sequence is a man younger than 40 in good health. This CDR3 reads CATSRDLPAGRLREETQYF. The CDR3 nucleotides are TGTGCCACCAGCAGAGATTTGCCAGCGGGGAGGCTTAGGGAAGAGACCCAGTACTTC. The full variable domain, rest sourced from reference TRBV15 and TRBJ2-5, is DAMVIQNPRYQVTQFGKPVTLSCSQTLNHNVMYWYQQKSSQAPKLLFHYYDKDFNNEADTPDNFQSRRPNTSFCFLDIRSPGLGDTAMYLCATSRDLPAGRLREETQYFGPGTRLLVL.